These T cell receptor beta chains were read from a single sample in a study of long-term antiretroviral therapy in people with HIV. Generated by immunoSEQ multiplex PCR, the TCRdb table keeps only in-frame clones and is missing some. The sample records around 29,000 clones, more than 85% being singletons. Sequenced here: unsorted PBMCs, sampled 5.3 years after starting antiretroviral therapy. The receptors were gathered from a man in his fifties or sixties with HIV. The CDR3 runs from the conserved cysteine through the conserved F or W. The order of the fields is V gene, D gene, clone size, J gene, CDR3 length, CDR3 protein, CDR3 DNA. A D gene is named only where the DNA matches it firmly. Only part of the rows carry a size: once, few, many, or a class if the clone is expanded.

TRBV2	NA	once	TRBJ1-6	15	CASSGVGMGNSPLHF	TGTGCCAGCAGTGGAGTGGGGATGGGGAATTCACCCCTCCACTTT
TRBV15	TRBD1	NA	TRBJ2-3	16	CATSRATGTGTNTQYF	TGTGCCACCAGCAGAGCTACCGGGACAGGGACAAATACGCAGTATTTT
TRBV2	NA	NA	TRBJ2-1	11	CASTSDYQQFF	TGTGCCAGCACTTCAGATTACCAGCAGTTCTTC
TRBV5-1	NA	NA	TRBJ1-4	15	CASSLAGTGNEKLFF	TGCGCCAGCAGCTTGGCCGGGACGGGAAATGAAAAACTGTTTTTT
TRBV6-4	NA	NA	TRBJ1-6	13	CASSEGQNSPLHF	TGTGCCAGCAGTGAAGGGCAGAATTCACCCCTCCACTTT
TRBV11-3	TRBD1	NA	TRBJ2-1	13	CASSLTGARKQFF	TGTGCCAGCAGCTTGACAGGGGCGAGGAAGCAGTTCTTC
TRBV5-8	TRBD1	NA	TRBJ2-5	17	CASSLERDSKIQETQYF	TGTGCCAGCAGCTTGGAACGGGACAGTAAAATCCAAGAGACCCAGTACTTC
TRBV29-1	NA	NA	TRBJ1-5	13	CSVSDSSGQPQHF	TGCAGCGTATCCGACAGCTCGGGCCAGCCCCAGCATTTT
TRBV7-9	NA	NA	TRBJ1-1	13	CASRPVGNTEAFF	TGTGCCAGCAGGCCTGTCGGAAACACTGAAGCTTTCTTT
TRBV7-9	TRBD2	NA	TRBJ2-1	16	CASSTLAGGKYNEQFF	TGTGCCAGCAGCACGCTAGCGGGGGGGAAGTACAATGAGCAGTTCTTC
TRBV7-9	TRBD1	once	TRBJ1-2	14	CASSLDRRTQGYTF	TGTGCCAGCAGCTTGGACAGGAGGACTCAGGGCTACACCTTC
TRBV6-5	TRBD1	NA	TRBJ1-5	14	CASSRQGQDQPQHF	TGTGCCAGCAGTCGACAGGGGCAAGATCAGCCCCAGCATTTT
TRBV5-5	NA	NA	TRBJ1-2	16	CASSPASGTLGYGYTF	TGTGCCAGCAGCCCGGCATCAGGTACACTAGGCTATGGCTACACCTTC
TRBV11-2	TRBD2	NA	TRBJ2-7	13	CASRGLASYEQYF	TGTGCCAGCAGGGGACTAGCATCCTACGAGCAGTACTTC
TRBV30	TRBD2	NA	TRBJ2-3	18	CAWSVLAGGRIGTDTQYF	TGTGCCTGGAGTGTTCTAGCGGGGGGTCGTATCGGCACAGATACGCAGTATTTT
TRBV19	TRBD1	NA	TRBJ2-2	16	CASRIHGTGVGGELFF	TGTGCCAGTAGGATTCACGGGACAGGGGTAGGCGGGGAGCTGTTTTTT
TRBV2	NA	NA	TRBJ2-5	14	CASKPFGFQETQYF	TGTGCCAGCAAGCCCTTCGGGTTCCAAGAGACCCAGTACTTC
TRBV9	TRBD1	NA	TRBJ2-2	15	CASSATGTGTGELFF	TGTGCCAGCAGCGCCACCGGGACAGGTACCGGGGAGCTGTTTTTT
TRBV11-2	TRBD1	NA	TRBJ2-5	15	CASSLDMTGQETQYF	TGTGCCAGCAGCTTAGACATGACAGGGCAAGAGACCCAGTACTTC
TRBV7-2	NA	NA	TRBJ2-1	16	CASSLWSGKSYNEQFF	TGTGCCAGCAGCTTATGGTCAGGGAAGTCCTACAATGAGCAGTTCTTC
TRBV29-1	TRBD1	NA	TRBJ2-3	15	CSVVPRDRGTDTQYF	TGCAGCGTTGTCCCCCGGGACAGGGGGACAGATACGCAGTATTTT
TRBV7-2	TRBD2	NA	TRBJ2-3	16	CASIKGISGGTDTQYF	TGTGCCAGCATCAAAGGGATTAGCGGGGGCACAGATACGCAGTATTTT
TRBV7-9	TRBD1	NA	TRBJ1-4	16	CASSFRNRDRSEKLFF	TGTGCCAGCAGCTTTAGGAACCGGGACAGGAGTGAAAAACTGTTTTTT
TRBV4-1	TRBD1	NA	TRBJ2-1	16	CASRPGTGSWDNEQFF	TGCGCCAGCAGACCCGGGACAGGGTCATGGGACAATGAGCAGTTCTTC
TRBV10-3	TRBD1	NA	TRBJ2-2	16	CAISESTGADAGELFF	TGTGCCATCAGTGAGTCGACAGGGGCGGACGCCGGGGAGCTGTTTTTT
TRBV19	TRBD1	NA	TRBJ2-3	13	CASSPDRDDTQYF	TGTGCCAGTAGCCCGGACAGGGATGATACGCAGTATTTT
TRBV5-4	NA	once	TRBJ2-2	15	CASSFGGSGTGELFF	TGTGCCAGCAGCTTCGGGGGCTCAGGCACCGGGGAGCTGTTTTTT
TRBV30	TRBD1	NA	TRBJ2-1	14	CAWSRQGALNEQFF	TGTGCCTGGAGTAGGCAGGGGGCACTCAATGAGCAGTTCTTC
TRBV9	NA	NA	TRBJ2-7	14	CASSVGQWDYEQYF	TGTGCCAGCAGCGTAGGACAGTGGGACTACGAGCAGTACTTC
TRBV6-6	TRBD2	NA	TRBJ2-3	16	CASSYSSGGVGDTQYF	TGTGCCAGCAGTTACTCAAGCGGGGGGGTTGGAGATACGCAGTATTTT
TRBV4-2	NA	NA	TRBJ1-1	15	CASSQYGSVNTEAFF	TGTGCCAGCAGCCAGTACGGGTCAGTGAACACTGAAGCTTTCTTT
TRBV9	NA	NA	TRBJ1-5	18	CASSAKQGGFYDNQPQHF	TGTGCCAGCAGCGCGAAACAGGGAGGCTTTTATGACAATCAGCCCCAGCATTTT
TRBV7-6	NA	NA	TRBJ2-7	15	CASSLGGGIGAKQYF	TGTGCCAGCAGCTTAGGAGGGGGGATTGGTGCTAAGCAGTACTTC
TRBV5-1	NA	NA	TRBJ2-7	12	CASSFLGDEQYF	TGCGCCAGCAGCTTCCTCGGCGACGAGCAGTACTTC
TRBV19	TRBD1	NA	TRBJ1-2	16	CASSIERTGANYGYTF	TGTGCCAGTAGTATAGAAAGGACAGGAGCTAACTATGGCTACACCTTC
TRBV7-2	NA	NA	TRBJ1-2	13	CASSFLGNDGYTF	TGTGCCAGCAGCTTCCTAGGTAACGATGGCTACACCTTC
TRBV27	TRBD1	NA	TRBJ1-1	14	CASSLVDRVTEAFF	TGTGCCAGCAGTTTAGTAGACAGGGTGACTGAAGCTTTCTTT
TRBV18	NA	NA	TRBJ1-6	14	CASSPTGNNSPLHF	TGTGCCAGCTCACCAACAGGAAACAATTCACCCCTCCACTTT
TRBV19	NA	once	TRBJ2-7	13	CASSIGRTYEQYF	TGTGCCAGTAGTATAGGCAGAACCTACGAGCAGTACTTC
TRBV7-9	NA	NA	TRBJ2-6	12	CASSLLMGVLTF	TGTGCCAGCAGCTTATTGATGGGCGTCCTGACTTTC
TRBV6-5	TRBD2	NA	TRBJ2-3	13	CASMSSGTDTQYF	TGTGCCAGCATGTCTAGCGGGACAGATACGCAGTATTTT
TRBV29-1	TRBD2	NA	TRBJ2-3	15	CSVEGSGDRTDTQYF	TGCAGCGTTGAAGGTAGCGGGGACCGCACAGATACGCAGTATTTT
TRBV5-1	NA	NA	TRBJ1-3	15	CASSLAVGSGNTIYF	TGCGCCAGCAGCTTGGCCGTGGGGTCTGGAAACACCATATATTTT